This T cell receptor beta chain was identified during a study of blood T cell repertoires in COVID-19. TCRdb's copy holds only in-frame clones and misses some; the assay was immunoSEQ multiplex PCR. The sample lists about 250,000 clones; more than 70% were seen once. Germline values: CDR1 GTSNPN, CDR2 SVGIG (reference sequence). V lost 2 bases and J lost 3, with 8 bases in between. This CDR3 comprises 13 residues. The receptor was derived from a man older than 75 with acute or convalescent COVID-19. This chain joins TRBV30 and TRBJ1-5; no definite D call. Sequencing was performed on peripheral blood. This chain's CDR3 is CAWSLRFNQPQHF. CDR3 DNA: TGTGCCTGGAGTCTGAGGTTCAATCAGCCCCAGCATTTT.